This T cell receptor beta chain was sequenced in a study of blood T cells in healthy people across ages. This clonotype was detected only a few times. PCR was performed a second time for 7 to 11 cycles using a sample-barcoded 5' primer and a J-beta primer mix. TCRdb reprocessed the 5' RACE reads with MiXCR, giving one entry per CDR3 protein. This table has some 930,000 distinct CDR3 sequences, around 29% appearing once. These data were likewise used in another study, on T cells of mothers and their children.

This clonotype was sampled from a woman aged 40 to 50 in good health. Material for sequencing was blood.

The CDR3 DNA sequence: TGTGCCACCAGTGATCGGGGCCCCGACACAAGCACAGATACGCAGTATTTT. Translation: CATSDRGPDTSTDTQYF. The rearrangement joins TRBV24-1 to TRBJ2-3, with D possibly called TRBD1 or TRBD2 (5 bases each). Trimming removed 3 bases from V and 0 bases from J, with 15 bases in between. Per germline, CDR1 KGHDR and CDR2 SFDVKD. The CDR3 is 17 residues long.